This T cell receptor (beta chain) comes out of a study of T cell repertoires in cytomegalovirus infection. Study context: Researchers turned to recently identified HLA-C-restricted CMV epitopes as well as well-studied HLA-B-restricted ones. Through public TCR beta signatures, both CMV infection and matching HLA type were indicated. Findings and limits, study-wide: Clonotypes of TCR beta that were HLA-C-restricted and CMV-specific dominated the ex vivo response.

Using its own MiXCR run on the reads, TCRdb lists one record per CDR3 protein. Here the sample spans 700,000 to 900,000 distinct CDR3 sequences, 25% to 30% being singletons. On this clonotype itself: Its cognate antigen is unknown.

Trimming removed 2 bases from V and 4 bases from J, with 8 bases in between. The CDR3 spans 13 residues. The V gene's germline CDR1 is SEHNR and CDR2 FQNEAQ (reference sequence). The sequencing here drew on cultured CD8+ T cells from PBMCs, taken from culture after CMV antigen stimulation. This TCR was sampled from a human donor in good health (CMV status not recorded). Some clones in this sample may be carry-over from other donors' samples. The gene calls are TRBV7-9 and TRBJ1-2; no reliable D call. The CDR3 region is CASSLFAVYGYTF. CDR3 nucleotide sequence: TGTGCCAGCAGCTTATTTGCAGTCTATGGCTACACCTTC. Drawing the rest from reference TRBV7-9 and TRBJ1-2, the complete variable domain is DTGVSQNPRHKITKRGQNVTFRCDPISEHNRLYWYRQTLGQGPEFLTYFQNEAQLEKSRLLSDRFSAERPKGSFSTLEIQRTEQGDSAMYLCASSLFAVYGYTFGSGTRLTVV.